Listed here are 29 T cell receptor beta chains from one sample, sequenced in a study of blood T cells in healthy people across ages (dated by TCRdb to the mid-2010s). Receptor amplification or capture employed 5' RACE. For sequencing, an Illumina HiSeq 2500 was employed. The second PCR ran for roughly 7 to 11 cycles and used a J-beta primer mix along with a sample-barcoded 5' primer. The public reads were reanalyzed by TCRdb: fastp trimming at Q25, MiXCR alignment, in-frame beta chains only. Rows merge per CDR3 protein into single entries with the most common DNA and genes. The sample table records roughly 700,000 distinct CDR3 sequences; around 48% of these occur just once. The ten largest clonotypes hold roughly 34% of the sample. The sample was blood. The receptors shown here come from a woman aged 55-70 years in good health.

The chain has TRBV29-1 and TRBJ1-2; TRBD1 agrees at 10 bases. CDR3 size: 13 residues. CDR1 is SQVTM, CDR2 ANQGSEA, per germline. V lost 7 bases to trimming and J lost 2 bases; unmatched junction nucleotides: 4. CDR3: CSASDRGNYGYTF. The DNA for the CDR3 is TGCAGCGCGTCGGACAGGGGGAACTATGGCTACACCTTC.

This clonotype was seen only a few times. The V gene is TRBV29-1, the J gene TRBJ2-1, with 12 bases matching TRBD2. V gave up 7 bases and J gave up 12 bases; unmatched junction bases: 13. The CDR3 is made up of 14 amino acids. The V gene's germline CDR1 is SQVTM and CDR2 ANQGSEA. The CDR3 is CSAGGSSGRAWQFF. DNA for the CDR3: TGCAGCGCTGGGGGTTCTAGCGGGAGGGCTTGGCAGTTCTTC.

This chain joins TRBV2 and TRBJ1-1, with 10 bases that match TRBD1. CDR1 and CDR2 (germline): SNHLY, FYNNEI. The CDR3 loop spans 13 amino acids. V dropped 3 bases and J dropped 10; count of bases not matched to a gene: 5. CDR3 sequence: CASSDDRGQAAFF. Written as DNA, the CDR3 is TGTGCCAGCAGTGATGACAGGGGGCAGGCAGCTTTCTTT.

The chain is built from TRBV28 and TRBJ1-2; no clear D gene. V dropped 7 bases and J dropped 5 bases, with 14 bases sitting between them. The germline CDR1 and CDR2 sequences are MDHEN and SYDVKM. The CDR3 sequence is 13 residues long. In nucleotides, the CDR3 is TGTGCCAGCACGAGAGACTCAGATTATGGCTACACCTTC. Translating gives CASTRDSDYGYTF.

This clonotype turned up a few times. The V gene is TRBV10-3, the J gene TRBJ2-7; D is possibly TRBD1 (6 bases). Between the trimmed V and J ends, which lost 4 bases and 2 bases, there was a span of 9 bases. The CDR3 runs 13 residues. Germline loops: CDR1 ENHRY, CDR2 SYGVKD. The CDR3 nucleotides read TGTGCCATCAGTGGGGGGCAGGCCTACGAGCAGTACTTC. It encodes CAISGGQAYEQYF.

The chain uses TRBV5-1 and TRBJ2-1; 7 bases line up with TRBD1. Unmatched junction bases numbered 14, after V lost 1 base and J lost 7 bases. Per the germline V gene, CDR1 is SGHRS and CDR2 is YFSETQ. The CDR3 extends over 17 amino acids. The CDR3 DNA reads TGCGCCAGCAGCTTGAGACAGGGTAGGGCAGGGATGAATGAGCAGTTCTTC. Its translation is CASSLRQGRAGMNEQFF.

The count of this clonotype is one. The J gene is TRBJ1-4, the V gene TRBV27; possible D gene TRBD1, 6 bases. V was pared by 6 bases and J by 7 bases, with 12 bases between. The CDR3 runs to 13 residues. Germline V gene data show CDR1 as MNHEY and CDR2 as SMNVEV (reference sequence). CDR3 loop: CASRKAGAEKLFF. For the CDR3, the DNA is TGTGCCAGCAGGAAAGCAGGGGCTGAAAAACTGTTTTTT.

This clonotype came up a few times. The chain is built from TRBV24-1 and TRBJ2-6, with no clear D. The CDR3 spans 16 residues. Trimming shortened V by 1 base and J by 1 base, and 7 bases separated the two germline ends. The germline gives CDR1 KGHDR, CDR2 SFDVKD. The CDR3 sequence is CATSDFVKSGANVLTF. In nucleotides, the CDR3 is TGTGCCACCAGTGATTTTGTGAAGTCTGGGGCCAACGTCCTGACTTTC.

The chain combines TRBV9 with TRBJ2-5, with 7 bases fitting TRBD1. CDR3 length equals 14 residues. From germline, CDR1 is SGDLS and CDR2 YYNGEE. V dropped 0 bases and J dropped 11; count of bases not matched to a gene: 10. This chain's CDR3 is CASSVVGDRGEQYF. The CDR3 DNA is TGTGCCAGCAGCGTAGTCGGGGACAGAGGGGAGCAGTACTTC.

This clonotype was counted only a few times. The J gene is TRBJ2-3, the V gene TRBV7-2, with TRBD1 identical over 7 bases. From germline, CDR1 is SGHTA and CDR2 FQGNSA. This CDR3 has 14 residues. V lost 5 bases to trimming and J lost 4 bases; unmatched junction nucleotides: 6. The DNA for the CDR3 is TGTGCCAGCAGCCCCCGACAGGGAGCAGATACGCAGTATTTT. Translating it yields CASSPRQGADTQYF.

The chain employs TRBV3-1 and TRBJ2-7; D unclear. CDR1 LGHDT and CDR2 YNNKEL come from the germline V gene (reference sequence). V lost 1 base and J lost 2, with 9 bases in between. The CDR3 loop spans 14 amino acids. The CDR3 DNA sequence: TGTGCCAGCAGCCAAGGTGAAGTCGCCTACGAGCAGTACTTC. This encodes CASSQGEVAYEQYF.

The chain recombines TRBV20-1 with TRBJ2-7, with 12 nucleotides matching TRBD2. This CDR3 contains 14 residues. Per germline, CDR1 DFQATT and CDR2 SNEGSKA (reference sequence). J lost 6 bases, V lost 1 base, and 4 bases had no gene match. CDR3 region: CSARAWTSGTEQYF. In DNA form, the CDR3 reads TGCAGTGCTAGAGCTTGGACTAGCGGGACCGAGCAGTACTTC.

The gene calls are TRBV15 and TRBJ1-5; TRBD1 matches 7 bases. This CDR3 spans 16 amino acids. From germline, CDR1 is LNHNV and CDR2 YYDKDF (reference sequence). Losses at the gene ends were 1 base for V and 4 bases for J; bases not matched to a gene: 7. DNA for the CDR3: TGTGCCACCAGCAGAGGACGGTCAGGGGGGAATCAGCCCCAGCATTTT. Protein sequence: CATSRGRSGGNQPQHF.

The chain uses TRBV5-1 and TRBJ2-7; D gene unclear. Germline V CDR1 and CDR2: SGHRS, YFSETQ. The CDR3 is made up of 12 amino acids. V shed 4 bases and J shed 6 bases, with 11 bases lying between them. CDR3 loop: CASSSGSPEQYF. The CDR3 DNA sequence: TGCGCCAGCAGCAGTGGGTCCCCCGAGCAGTACTTC. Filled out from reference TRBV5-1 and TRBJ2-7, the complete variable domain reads KAGVTQTPRYLIKTRGQQVTLSCSPISGHRSVSWYQQTPGQGLQFLFEYFSETQRNKGNFPGRFSGRQFSNSRSEMNVSTLELGDSALYLCASSSGSPEQYFGPGTRLTVT.

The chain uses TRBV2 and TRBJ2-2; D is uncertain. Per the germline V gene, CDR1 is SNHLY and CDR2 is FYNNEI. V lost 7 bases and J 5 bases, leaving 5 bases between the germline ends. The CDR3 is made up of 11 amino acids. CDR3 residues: CASKETGELFF. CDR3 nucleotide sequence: TGTGCCAGCAAGGAGACCGGGGAGCTGTTTTTT.

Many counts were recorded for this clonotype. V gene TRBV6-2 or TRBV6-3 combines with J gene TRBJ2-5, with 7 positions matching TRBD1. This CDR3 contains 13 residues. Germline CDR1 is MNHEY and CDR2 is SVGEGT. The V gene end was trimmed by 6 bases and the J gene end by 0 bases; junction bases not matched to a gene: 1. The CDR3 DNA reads TGTGCCAGCAGGACAGGGTACCAAGAGACCCAGTACTTC. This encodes CASRTGYQETQYF.

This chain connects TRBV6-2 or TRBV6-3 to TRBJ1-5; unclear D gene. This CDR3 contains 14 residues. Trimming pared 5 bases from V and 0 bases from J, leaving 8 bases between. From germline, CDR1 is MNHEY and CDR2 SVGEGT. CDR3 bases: TGTGCCAGCAGTATCGGGCATAGCAATCAGCCCCAGCATTTT. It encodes CASSIGHSNQPQHF.

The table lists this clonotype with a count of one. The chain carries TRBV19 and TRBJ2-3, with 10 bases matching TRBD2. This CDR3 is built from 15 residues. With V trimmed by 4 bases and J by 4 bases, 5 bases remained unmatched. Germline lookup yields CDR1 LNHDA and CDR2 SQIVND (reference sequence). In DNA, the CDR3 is TGTGCCAGTAGTAACCTAGCGGGAGCGGCAGATACGCAGTATTTT. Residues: CASSNLAGAADTQYF.

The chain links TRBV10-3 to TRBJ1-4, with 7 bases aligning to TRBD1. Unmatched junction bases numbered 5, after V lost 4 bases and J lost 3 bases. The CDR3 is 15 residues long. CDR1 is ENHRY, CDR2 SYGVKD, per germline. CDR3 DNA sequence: TGTGCCATCAGTGGAGGGGGCGAGGCTAATGAAAAACTGTTTTTT. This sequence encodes CAISGGGEANEKLFF.

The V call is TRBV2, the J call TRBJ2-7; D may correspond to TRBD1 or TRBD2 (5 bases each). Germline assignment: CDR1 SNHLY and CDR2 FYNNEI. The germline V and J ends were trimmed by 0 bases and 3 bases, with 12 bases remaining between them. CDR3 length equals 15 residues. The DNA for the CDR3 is TGTGCCAGCAGTGAAGCGGGGGAGAGGAGCTACGAGCAGTACTTC. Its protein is CASSEAGERSYEQYF.

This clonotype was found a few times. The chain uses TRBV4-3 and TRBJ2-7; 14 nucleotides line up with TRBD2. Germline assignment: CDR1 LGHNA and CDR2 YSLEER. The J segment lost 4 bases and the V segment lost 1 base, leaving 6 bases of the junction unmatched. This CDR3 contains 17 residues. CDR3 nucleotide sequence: TGCGCCAGCAGCCAAGGTTCCGGACTAGCGGGAGGTTACGAGCAGTACTTC. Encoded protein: CASSQGSGLAGGYEQYF.

The CDR3 sequence is CSARDLITSQETQYF. The CDR3 bases are TGCAGTGCTAGAGATCTCATAACCTCCCAAGAGACCCAGTACTTC. V is TRBV20-1 and J is TRBJ2-5; D is unresolved. V gave up 0 bases and J gave up 1 base, with 12 bases separating them. The CDR3 contains 15 residues. The germline V gene encodes CDR1 DFQATT and CDR2 SNEGSKA (reference sequence).

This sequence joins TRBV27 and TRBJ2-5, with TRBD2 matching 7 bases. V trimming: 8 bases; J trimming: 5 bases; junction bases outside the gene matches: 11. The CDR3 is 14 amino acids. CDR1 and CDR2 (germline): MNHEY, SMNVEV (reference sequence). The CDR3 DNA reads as TGTGCCAGCCGTTCGGGGGGAGTAGGGGAGACCCAGTACTTC. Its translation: CASRSGGVGETQYF.

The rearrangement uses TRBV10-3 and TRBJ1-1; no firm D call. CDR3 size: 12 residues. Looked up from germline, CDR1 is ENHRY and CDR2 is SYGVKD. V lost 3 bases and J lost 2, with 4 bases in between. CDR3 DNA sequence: TGTGCCATCAGTGACGGTAACACTGAAGCTTTCTTT. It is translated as CAISDGNTEAFF.

The CDR3 here is CSARDTPGILNEKLFF. CDR3 nucleotides: TGCAGTGCTAGAGATACGCCAGGGATACTGAATGAAAAACTGTTTTTT. This chain uses TRBV20-1 with TRBJ1-4, with D possibly being TRBD1 (5 bases). Trimming left V 0 bases short and J 5 bases short, with 16 bases between. CDR1 is DFQATT, CDR2 SNEGSKA, per germline (reference sequence). The CDR3 is 16 residues long.

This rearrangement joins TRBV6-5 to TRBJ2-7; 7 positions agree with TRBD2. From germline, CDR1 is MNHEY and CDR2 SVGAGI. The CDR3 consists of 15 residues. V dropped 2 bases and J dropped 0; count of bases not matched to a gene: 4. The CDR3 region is CASSYASGVSYEQYF. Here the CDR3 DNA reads TGTGCCAGCAGTTACGCTAGCGGAGTCTCCTACGAGCAGTACTTC.

The chain's CDR3 is CSVEGGRGPDTQYF. The CDR3 DNA sequence: TGCAGCGTTGAAGGGGGCAGGGGTCCAGATACGCAGTATTTT. The chain carries TRBV29-1 and TRBJ2-3, with D maybe TRBD1 (6 bases). CDR3 length: 14 amino acids. Trimming pared 1 base from V and 4 bases from J, leaving 12 bases between. The V gene's germline CDR1 is SQVTM and CDR2 ANQGSEA.

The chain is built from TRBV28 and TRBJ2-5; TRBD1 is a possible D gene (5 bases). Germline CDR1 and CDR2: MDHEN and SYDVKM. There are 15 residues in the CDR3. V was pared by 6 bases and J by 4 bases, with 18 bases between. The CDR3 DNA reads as TGTGCCAGCAGGGAAAGATCAGGGCGAGGAGAGACCCAGTACTTC. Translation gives CASRERSGRGETQYF.

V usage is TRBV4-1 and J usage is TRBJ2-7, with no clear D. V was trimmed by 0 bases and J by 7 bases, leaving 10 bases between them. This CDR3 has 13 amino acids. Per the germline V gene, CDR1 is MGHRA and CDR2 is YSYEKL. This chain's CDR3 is CASSQDPSREQYF. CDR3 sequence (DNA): TGCGCCAGCAGCCAAGATCCTTCTAGGGAGCAGTACTTC.